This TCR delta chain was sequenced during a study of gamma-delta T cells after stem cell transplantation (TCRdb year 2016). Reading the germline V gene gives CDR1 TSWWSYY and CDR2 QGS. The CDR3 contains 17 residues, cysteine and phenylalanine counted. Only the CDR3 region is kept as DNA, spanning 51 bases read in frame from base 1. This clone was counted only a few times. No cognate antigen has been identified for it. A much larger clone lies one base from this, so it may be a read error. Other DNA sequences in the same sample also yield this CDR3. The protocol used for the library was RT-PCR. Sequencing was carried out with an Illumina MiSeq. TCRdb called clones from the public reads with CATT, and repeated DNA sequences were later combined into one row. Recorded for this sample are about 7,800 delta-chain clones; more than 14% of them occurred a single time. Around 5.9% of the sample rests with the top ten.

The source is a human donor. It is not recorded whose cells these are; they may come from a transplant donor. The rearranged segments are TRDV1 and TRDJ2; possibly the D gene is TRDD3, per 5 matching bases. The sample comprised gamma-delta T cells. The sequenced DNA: TGTGCCCTTGGGGAACTAGTATTCCCCCCGGGGCCAGCACAACTCTTCTTT. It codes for CALGELVFPPGPAQLFF.